This entry lists 28 T cell receptor beta chains sequenced from one sample in a study of beta chain features in type 1 diabetes. Reverse transcribing all isolated RNA meant expressed TCRB transcripts were sequenced. The protocol was immunoSEQ multiplex PCR, while the TCRdb copy is restricted to in-frame clones and leaves out a portion. This table has about 900,000 clones, roughly 15% appearing once. Sample: naive CD4+ T cells from blood. The receptors were gathered from a woman between 18 and 29 years old in good health.

This clone has more than one count but fewer than ten. The chain uses TRBV4-2 and TRBJ1-4, with a weak D call TRBD1 (5 bases). Germline CDR1 reads LGHNA; CDR2 reads YNFKEQ. This CDR3 spans 17 amino acids. Trimming shortened V by 1 base and J by 0 bases, and 12 bases separated the two germline ends. CDR3 DNA: TGTGCCAGCAGCCAAGTCGTACAGGTCGCAACTAATGAAAAACTGTTTTTT. Translating gives CASSQVVQVATNEKLFF.

This clone was counted only a few times. The chain links TRBV7-6 to TRBJ1-1; D not certain. Trimming removed 5 bases at V and 4 bases at J, with 11 bases between. Per germline, CDR1 SGHVS and CDR2 FNYEAQ. The CDR3 is 13 amino acids. The DNA of the CDR3 is TGTGCCAGCAGCCCCAACTATGGCACTGAAGCTTTCTTT. Encoded protein: CASSPNYGTEAFF.

This clone appeared a few times. The chain uses TRBV14 and TRBJ1-1, with TRBD1 as a possible D gene (5 bases). The CDR3 contains 12 residues. The germline V gene has CDR1 SGHDN and CDR2 FVKESK. V shed 1 base and J shed 11 bases, with 11 bases lying between them. The CDR3 DNA sequence: TGTGCCAGCAGCCAAGGTCAGGGACCGGCTTTCTTT. This codes for CASSQGQGPAFF. The complete variable domain, with remaining parts taken from reference TRBV14 and TRBJ1-1, reads EAGVTQFPSHSVIEKGQTVTLRCDPISGHDNLYWYRRVMGKEIKFLLHFVKESKQDESGMPNNRFLAERTGGTYSTLKVQPAELEDSGVYFCASSQGQGPAFFGQGTRLTVV.

This clone was counted a few times. V usage is TRBV27 and J usage is TRBJ2-3; 8 bases fit TRBD2. With 2 bases clipped from V and 4 bases from J, the junction kept 11 bases outside the gene matches. The germline V gene encodes CDR1 MNHEY and CDR2 SMNVEV (reference sequence). This CDR3 comprises 17 residues. The CDR3 DNA sequence: TGTGCCAGCAGTTTAAACTCGGGGCTAGCGGGCTCAGATACGCAGTATTTT. Residues: CASSLNSGLAGSDTQYF.

This clone was observed once. The chain is built from TRBV4-3 and TRBJ2-7; the D gene is possibly TRBD1 (6 bases). Per the germline V gene, CDR1 is LGHNA and CDR2 is YSLEER. Between the trimmed V and J ends, which lost 4 bases and 4 bases, there was a span of 17 bases. The CDR3 totals 15 residues. DNA of the CDR3: TGCGCCAGCAGCCGCCAACTGACAGGTGAATACGAGCAGTACTTC. This gives the protein CASSRQLTGEYEQYF.

This clone was recorded a few times. The CDR3 is CASSVAVRDEQFF. The DNA of the CDR3 is TGTGCCAGCAGCGTAGCTGTGAGGGATGAGCAGTTCTTC. J is TRBJ2-1 and V is TRBV9; tentative D call: TRBD2 (5 bases). V was clipped by 0 bases and J by 8 bases, with 9 bases between them. Germline V gives CDR1 SGDLS, CDR2 YYNGEE. The CDR3 is 13 amino acids.

This chain links TRBV5-1 with TRBJ2-3; D remains unclear. The CDR3 loop spans 15 amino acids. Germline V gene data show CDR1 as SGHRS and CDR2 as YFSETQ. CDR3 sequence: CASAPVLGITDTQYF. As DNA, the CDR3 is TGCGCTTCCGCCCCGGTTTTGGGGATCACAGATACGCAGTATTTT.

This clone was detected a few times. The chain combines TRBV11-2 with TRBJ1-2, with D hard to call. Germline V gene sequence: CDR1 SGHAT, CDR2 FQNNGV. V dropped 0 bases and J dropped 13 bases, with 15 bases sitting between them. The length of the CDR3 is 13 residues. The CDR3 sequence is CASSLDLLQPITF. The CDR3 nucleotides are TGTGCCAGCAGCTTAGATTTGTTACAGCCTATCACCTTC.

V and J are TRBV4-1 and TRBJ2-3; D ambiguous. CDR1 and CDR2 (germline): MGHRA, YSYEKL. The V and J ends lost 1 base and 4 bases respectively, with 12 bases between them. This CDR3 is 15 amino acids long. The CDR3 nucleotides read TGCGCCAGCAGCCAAGGGGTGATTATGGCAGATACGCAGTATTTT. As protein: CASSQGVIMADTQYF.

The chain carries TRBV6-6 and TRBJ1-5, with D uncertain. V was shortened by 6 bases and J by 6 bases, with 6 bases between the two germline ends. Germline V lookup: CDR1 MNHNY, CDR2 SVGAGI (reference sequence). The CDR3 loop spans 11 amino acids. The CDR3 sequence: CASSSSQPQHF. DNA for the CDR3: TGTGCCAGCAGCTCGAGTCAGCCCCAGCATTTT.

The chain combines TRBV9 with TRBJ2-2; tentative D call: TRBD2 (5 bases). Germline assignment: CDR1 SGDLS and CDR2 YYNGEE. The CDR3 spans 16 residues. V was shortened by 4 bases and J by 0 bases, with 13 bases between the two germline ends. The CDR3 sequence: CASSSVGRANTGELFF. Here the CDR3 DNA reads TGTGCCAGCAGCTCTGTAGGGCGGGCGAACACCGGGGAGCTGTTTTTT. Combining the CDR3 with reference TRBV9 and TRBJ2-2 gives the whole variable domain DSGVTQTPKHLITATGQRVTLRCSPRSGDLSVYWYQQSLDQGLQFLIQYYNGEERAKGNILERFSAQQFPDLHSELNLSSLELGDSALYFCASSSVGRANTGELFFGEGSRLTVL.

This clone was picked up a small number of times. The CDR3 loop reads CASSYTGVGYGYTF. The CDR3 nucleotides read TGTGCCAGCAGTTACACAGGGGTCGGCTATGGCTACACCTTC. The chain links TRBV6-5 to TRBJ1-2; 7 nucleotides agree with TRBD1. V gave up 2 bases and J gave up 4 bases; unmatched junction bases: 4. Germline V gene sequence: CDR1 MNHEY, CDR2 SVGAGI. The CDR3 runs to 14 residues.

This clone was observed a handful of times. In DNA form, the CDR3 reads TGTGCCAGCTCACCAGACCTTGCCTACGAGCAGTACTTC. Protein product: CASSPDLAYEQYF. The chain recombines TRBV18 with TRBJ2-7, with unresolved D. V lost 2 bases and J lost 2, with 7 bases in between. This CDR3 spans 13 amino acids. Germline values: CDR1 KGHSH, CDR2 LQKENI.

The chain has TRBV6-6 and TRBJ2-7; D unresolved. The V end lost 5 bases, the J end lost 3 bases, and 11 bases lay between the germline ends. Per the germline V gene, CDR1 is MNHNY and CDR2 is SVGAGI (reference sequence). The CDR3 spans 13 residues. CDR3 loop: CASSTPFLYEQYF. DNA for the CDR3: TGTGCCAGCAGTACTCCCTTTCTCTACGAGCAGTACTTC.

V is TRBV28 and J is TRBJ2-6; D possibly corresponds to TRBD1 (6 bases). Trimming stripped 6 bases from V and 1 base from J, with 13 bases between. The CDR3 covers 16 residues. Germline CDR1 is MDHEN and CDR2 is SYDVKM. DNA for the CDR3: TGTGCCAGCAGCAGAGAAGGGACATCTGGGGCCAACGTCCTGACTTTC. Residues: CASSREGTSGANVLTF.

In its sample, this clone was seen a few times. The chain employs TRBV10-3 and TRBJ2-1, with TRBD2 matching over 13 bases. This CDR3 comprises 18 residues. The V gene end was trimmed by 5 bases and the J gene end by 6 bases; junction bases not matched to a gene: 13. Germline-derived CDR1 and CDR2 are ENHRY and SYGVKD. The DNA for the CDR3 is TGTGCCATCAGTCAATACCGACTAGCGGGAGGCAGTGGCAATGAGCAGTTCTTC. Protein sequence: CAISQYRLAGGSGNEQFF.

The CDR3 region is CASSLDPLGVGDYGYTF. The CDR3 region has the DNA TGCGCCAGCAGCTTGGATCCGCTGGGAGTCGGGGACTATGGCTACACCTTC. The V call is TRBV5-1, the J call TRBJ1-2; D gene uncertain. Deletions cut 0 bases from V and 3 bases from J, with 18 bases between. The V gene's germline CDR1 is SGHRS and CDR2 YFSETQ. CDR3 length: 17 amino acids.

The chain has TRBV7-9 and TRBJ2-1, with D maybe TRBD1 (7 bases). This CDR3 comprises 12 residues. The germline V and J ends were trimmed by 5 bases and 9 bases, with 11 bases remaining between them. Germline lookup yields CDR1 SEHNR and CDR2 FQNEAQ (reference sequence). The CDR3 DNA is TGTGCCAGCAGCAGACAGGGAGGTGAGCAGTTCTTC. Translated, it gives CASSRQGGEQFF.

This chain connects TRBV6-6 to TRBJ2-1, with D possibly being TRBD1 (5 bases). This CDR3 region has 12 residues. Between the trimmed V and J ends, which lost 6 bases and 4 bases, there was a span of 7 bases. The germline V gene encodes CDR1 MNHNY and CDR2 SVGAGI (reference sequence). The CDR3 DNA is TGTGCCAGCAGCGACAGATACAATGAGCAGTTCTTC. This encodes CASSDRYNEQFF.

The chain combines TRBV7-2 with TRBJ2-5, with D unclear. Germline V gene lookup returns CDR1 SGHTA and CDR2 FQGNSA. This CDR3 contains 12 residues. V was shortened by 5 bases and J by 4 bases, with 8 bases between the two germline ends. In DNA, the CDR3 is TGTGCCAGCAGCCGCAAGGGAGAGACCCAGTACTTC. This sequence encodes CASSRKGETQYF. Full variable domain (rest looked up from reference TRBV7-2 and TRBJ2-5): GAGVSQSPSNKVTEKGKDVELRCDPISGHTALYWYRQSLGQGLEFLIYFQGNSAPDKSGLPSDRFSAERTGGSVSTLTIQRTQQEDSAVYLCASSRKGETQYFGPGTRLLVL.

This clone was picked up a small number of times. This chain links TRBV20-1 with TRBJ2-3, with 10 nucleotides matching TRBD2. Germline values: CDR1 DFQATT, CDR2 SNEGSKA (reference sequence). This CDR3 has 11 amino acids. The chain's CDR3 is CSSGREDTQYF. The CDR3 DNA reads TGCAGCAGCGGGAGGGAAGATACGCAGTATTTT.

This clone has just a few counts. The chain recombines TRBV18 with TRBJ2-5, with a weak D call TRBD2 (5 bases). The CDR3 totals 13 residues. Germline lookup yields CDR1 KGHSH and CDR2 LQKENI. V was cut by 6 bases and J by 5 bases, with 13 bases left in between. CDR3 sequence (DNA): TGTGCCAGCTCGAAATCCACGGGGGAGACCCAGTACTTC. This codes for CASSKSTGETQYF.

The chain employs TRBV28 and TRBJ2-7; tentatively, D is TRBD1 (6 bases). CDR3 length: 13 amino acids. From germline, CDR1 is MDHEN and CDR2 SYDVKM. V lost 6 bases, J lost 2 bases, and 11 bases lay in between. The CDR3 sequence: CASRIGTTYEQYF. The CDR3 region has the DNA TGTGCCAGCAGGATAGGGACAACCTACGAGCAGTACTTC. The full variable domain, its missing parts supplied by reference TRBV28 and TRBJ2-7, is DVKVTQSSRYLVKRTGEKVFLECVQDMDHENMFWYRQDPGLGLRLIYFSYDVKMKEKGDIPEGYSVSREKKERFSLILESASTNQTSMYLCASRIGTTYEQYFGPGTRLTVT.

This clone was recorded a few times. The chain employs TRBV4-3 and TRBJ2-2, with D uncertain. The CDR3 runs 15 residues. V was pared by 1 base and J by 1 base, with 7 bases between. Germline CDR1 is LGHNA and CDR2 is YSLEER. CDR3 nucleotides: TGCGCCAGCAGCCAAGGTCTCAAGAACACCGGGGAGCTGTTTTTT. Its translation is CASSQGLKNTGELFF.

This chain connects TRBV7-9 to TRBJ2-2; D is uncertain. Germline V CDR1 and CDR2: SEHNR, FQNEAQ (reference sequence). CDR3 length equals 18 residues. V shed 5 bases and J shed 1 base, with 20 bases lying between them. DNA for the CDR3: TGTGCCAGCAGCGAACGGGCCGACCTCGGATTGAACACCGGGGAGCTGTTTTTT. This encodes CASSERADLGLNTGELFF.

The chain is built from TRBV10-3 and TRBJ1-5; 8 nucleotides line up with TRBD1. The trim removed 10 bases at V and 0 bases at J, leaving 17 bases unmatched. The CDR3 totals 18 residues. Germline CDR1 reads ENHRY; CDR2 reads SYGVKD. CDR3 in DNA: TGTGCCACCTCCTTGTCGGGGACAGGAGTTAATAGCAATCAGCCCCAGCATTTT. Translation: CATSLSGTGVNSNQPQHF.

This clone was counted a few times. V and J are TRBV7-9 and TRBJ1-2; no clear D gene. V was cut by 5 bases and J by 5 bases, with 12 bases left in between. Germline V gene lookup returns CDR1 SEHNR and CDR2 FQNEAQ (reference sequence). This CDR3 is 13 amino acids long. The CDR3 protein is CASSESLSYGYTF. CDR3 sequence (DNA): TGTGCCAGCAGCGAGAGCCTTTCATATGGCTACACCTTC.

The CDR3: CASSSPGLAIKSGEQYF. As DNA, the CDR3 is TGCGCCAGCAGCTCGCCGGGACTAGCGATCAAGTCGGGGGAGCAGTACTTC. The rearrangement links TRBV5-1 to TRBJ2-7; 10 nucleotides agree with TRBD2. The junction had 16 bases not matched to a gene; V was cut back by 3 bases and J by 7 bases. The CDR3 length is 17 residues. Germline V gene sequence: CDR1 SGHRS, CDR2 YFSETQ.